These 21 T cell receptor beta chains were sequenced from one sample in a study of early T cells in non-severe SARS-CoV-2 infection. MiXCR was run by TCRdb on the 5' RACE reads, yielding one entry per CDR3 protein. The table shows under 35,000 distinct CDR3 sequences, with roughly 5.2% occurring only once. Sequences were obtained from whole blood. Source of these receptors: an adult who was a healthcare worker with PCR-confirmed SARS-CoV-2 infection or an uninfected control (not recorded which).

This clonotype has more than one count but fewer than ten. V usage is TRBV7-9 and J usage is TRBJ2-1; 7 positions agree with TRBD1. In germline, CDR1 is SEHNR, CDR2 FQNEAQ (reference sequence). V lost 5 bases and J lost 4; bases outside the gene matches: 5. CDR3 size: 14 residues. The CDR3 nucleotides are TGTGCCAGCAGCCAAGTGACAGGGTACAATGAGCAGTTCTTC. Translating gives CASSQVTGYNEQFF.

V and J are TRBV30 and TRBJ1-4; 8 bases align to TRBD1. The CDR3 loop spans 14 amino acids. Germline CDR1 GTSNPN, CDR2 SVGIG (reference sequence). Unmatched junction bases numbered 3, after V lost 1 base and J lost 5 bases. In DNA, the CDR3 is TGTGCCTGGAGTGGCAGGACAGGGAATGAAAAACTGTTTTTT. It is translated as CAWSGRTGNEKLFF.

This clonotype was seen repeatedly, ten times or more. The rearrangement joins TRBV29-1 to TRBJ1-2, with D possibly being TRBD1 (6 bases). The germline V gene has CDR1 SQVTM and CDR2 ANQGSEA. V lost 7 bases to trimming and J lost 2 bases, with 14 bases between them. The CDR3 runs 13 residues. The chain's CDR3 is CSGASQGNYGYTF. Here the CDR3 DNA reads TGCAGCGGAGCCTCACAGGGAAACTATGGCTACACCTTC.

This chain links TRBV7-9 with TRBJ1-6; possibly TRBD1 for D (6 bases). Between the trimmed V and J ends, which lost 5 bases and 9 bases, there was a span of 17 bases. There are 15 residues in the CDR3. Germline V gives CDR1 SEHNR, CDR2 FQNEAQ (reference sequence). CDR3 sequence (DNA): TGTGCCAGCAGCCCACCCGGGGGGCGGATTTCACCCCTCCACTTT. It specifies CASSPPGGRISPLHF.

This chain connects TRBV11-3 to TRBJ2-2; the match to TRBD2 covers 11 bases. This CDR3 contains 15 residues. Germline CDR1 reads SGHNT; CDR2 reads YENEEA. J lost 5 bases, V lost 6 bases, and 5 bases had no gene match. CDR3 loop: CASSPRTSGTGELFF. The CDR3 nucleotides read TGTGCCAGCAGTCCTCGGACTAGCGGGACCGGGGAGCTGTTTTTT.

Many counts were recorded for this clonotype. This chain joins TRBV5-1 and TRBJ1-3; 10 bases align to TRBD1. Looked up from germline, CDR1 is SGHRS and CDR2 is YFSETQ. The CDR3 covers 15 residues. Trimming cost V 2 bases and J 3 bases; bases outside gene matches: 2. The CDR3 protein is CASSLGTGVGNTIYF. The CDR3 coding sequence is TGCGCCAGCAGCTTAGGGACAGGGGTTGGAAACACCATATATTTT.

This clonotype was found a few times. The CDR3 sequence is CASSALGLAQVDEQYF. The CDR3 bases are TGTGCCAGCAGCGCCCTTGGACTAGCACAAGTCGACGAGCAGTACTTC. The J gene is TRBJ2-7, the V gene TRBV7-3, with 8 bases identical to TRBD2. The CDR3 runs to 16 residues. Germline V gives CDR1 SGHTA, CDR2 FQGTGA. After removal of 5 bases from V and 5 bases from J, the junction contained 14 bases not matched to a gene.

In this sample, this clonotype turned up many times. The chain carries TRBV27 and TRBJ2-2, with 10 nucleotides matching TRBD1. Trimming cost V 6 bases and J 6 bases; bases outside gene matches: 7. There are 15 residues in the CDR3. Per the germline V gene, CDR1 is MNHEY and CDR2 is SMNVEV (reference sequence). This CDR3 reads CASRLRDRGPGELFF. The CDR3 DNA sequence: TGTGCCAGCAGGTTGAGGGACAGGGGCCCCGGGGAGCTGTTTTTT.

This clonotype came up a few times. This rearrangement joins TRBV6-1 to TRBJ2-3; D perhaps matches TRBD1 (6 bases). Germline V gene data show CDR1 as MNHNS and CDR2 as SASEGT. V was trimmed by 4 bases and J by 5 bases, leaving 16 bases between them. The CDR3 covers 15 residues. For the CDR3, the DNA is TGTGCCAGCAGTGTATGGGGGCCGAGGGAAGATACGCAGTATTTT. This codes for CASSVWGPREDTQYF.

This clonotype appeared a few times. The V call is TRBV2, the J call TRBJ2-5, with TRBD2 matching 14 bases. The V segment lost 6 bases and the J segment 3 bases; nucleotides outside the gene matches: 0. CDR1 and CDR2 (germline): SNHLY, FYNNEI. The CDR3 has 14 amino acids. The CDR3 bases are TGTGCCAGCAGGGGACTAGCGGGGGAAGAGACCCAGTACTTC. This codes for CASRGLAGEETQYF. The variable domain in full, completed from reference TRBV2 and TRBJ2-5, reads EPEVTQTPSHQVTQMGQEVILRCVPISNHLYFYWYRQILGQKVEFLVSFYNNEISEKSEIFDDQFSVERPDGSNFTLKIRSTKLEDSAMYFCASRGLAGEETQYFGPGTRLLVL.

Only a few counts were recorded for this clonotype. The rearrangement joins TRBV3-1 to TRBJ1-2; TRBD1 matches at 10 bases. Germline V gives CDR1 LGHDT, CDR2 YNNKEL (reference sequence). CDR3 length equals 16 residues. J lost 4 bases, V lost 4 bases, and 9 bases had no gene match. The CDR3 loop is CASSPPGTGVLYGYTF. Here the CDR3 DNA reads TGTGCCAGCAGCCCCCCAGGGACAGGGGTGCTCTATGGCTACACCTTC.

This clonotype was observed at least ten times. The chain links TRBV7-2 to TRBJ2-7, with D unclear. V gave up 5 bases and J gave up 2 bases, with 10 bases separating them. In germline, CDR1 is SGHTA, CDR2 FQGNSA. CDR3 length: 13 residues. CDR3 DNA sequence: TGTGCCAGCAGCCCAGTAGGTCCCTACGAGCAGTACTTC. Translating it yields CASSPVGPYEQYF.

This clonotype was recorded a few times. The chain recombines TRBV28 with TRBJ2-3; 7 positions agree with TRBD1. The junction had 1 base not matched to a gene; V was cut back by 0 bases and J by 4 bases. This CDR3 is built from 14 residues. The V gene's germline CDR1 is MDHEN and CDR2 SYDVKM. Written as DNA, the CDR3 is TGTGCCAGCAGTTTATGGCAGGGGGCAGATACGCAGTATTTT. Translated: CASSLWQGADTQYF.

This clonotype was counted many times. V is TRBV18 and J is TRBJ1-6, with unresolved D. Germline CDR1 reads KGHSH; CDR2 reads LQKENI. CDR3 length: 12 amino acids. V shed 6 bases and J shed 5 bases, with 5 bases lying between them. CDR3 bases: TGTGCCAGCTCTGGAGATAATTCACCCCTCCACTTT. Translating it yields CASSGDNSPLHF.

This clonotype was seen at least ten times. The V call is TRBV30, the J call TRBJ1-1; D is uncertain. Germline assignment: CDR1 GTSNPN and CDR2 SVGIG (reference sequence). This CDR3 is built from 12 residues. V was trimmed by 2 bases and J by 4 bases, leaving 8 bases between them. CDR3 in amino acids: CAWSRSGTEAFF. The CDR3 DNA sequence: TGTGCCTGGAGTCGGAGCGGCACTGAAGCTTTCTTT.

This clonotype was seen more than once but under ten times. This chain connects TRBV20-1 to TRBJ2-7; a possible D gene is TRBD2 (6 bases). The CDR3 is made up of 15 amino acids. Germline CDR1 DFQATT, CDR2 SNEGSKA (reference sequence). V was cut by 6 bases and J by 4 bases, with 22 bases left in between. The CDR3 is CSAQPAGRQKYEQYF. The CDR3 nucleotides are TGCAGTGCCCAGCCTGCGGGACGTCAGAAGTACGAGCAGTACTTC.

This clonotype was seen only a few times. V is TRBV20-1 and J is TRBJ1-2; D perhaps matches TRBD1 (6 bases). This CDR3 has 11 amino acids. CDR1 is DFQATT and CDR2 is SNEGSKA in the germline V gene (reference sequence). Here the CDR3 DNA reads TGCAGCGCGGGGGCAGGGGACGGCTACACCTTC. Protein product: CSAGAGDGYTF.

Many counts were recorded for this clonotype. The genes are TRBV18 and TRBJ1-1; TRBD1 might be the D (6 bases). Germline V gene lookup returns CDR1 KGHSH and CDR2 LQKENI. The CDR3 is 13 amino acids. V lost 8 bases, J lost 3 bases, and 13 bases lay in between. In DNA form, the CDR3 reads TGTGCCAGCGCCAAAGGGGGGGACACTGAAGCTTTCTTT. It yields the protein CASAKGGDTEAFF.

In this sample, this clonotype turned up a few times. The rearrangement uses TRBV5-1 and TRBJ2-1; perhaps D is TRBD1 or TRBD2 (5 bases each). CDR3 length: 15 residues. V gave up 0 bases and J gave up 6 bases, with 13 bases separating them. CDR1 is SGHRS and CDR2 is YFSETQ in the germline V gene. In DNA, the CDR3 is TGCGCCAGCAGCTTGGCGGGACCTCAGGGCAATGAGCAGTTCTTC. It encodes CASSLAGPQGNEQFF.

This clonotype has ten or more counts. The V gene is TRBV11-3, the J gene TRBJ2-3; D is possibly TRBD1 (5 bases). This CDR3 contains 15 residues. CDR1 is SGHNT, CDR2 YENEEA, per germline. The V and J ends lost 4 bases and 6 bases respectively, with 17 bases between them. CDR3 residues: CASSWAGPLGDTQYF. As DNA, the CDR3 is TGTGCCAGCAGCTGGGCAGGGCCACTGGGGGATACGCAGTATTTT. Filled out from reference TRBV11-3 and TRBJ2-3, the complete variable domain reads EAGVVQSPRYKIIEKKQPVAFWCNPISGHNTLYWYLQNLGQGPELLIRYENEEAVDDSQLPKDRFSAERLKGVDSTLKIQPAELGDSAVYLCASSWAGPLGDTQYFGPGTRLTVL.

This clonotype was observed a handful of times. The CDR3 DNA sequence: TGCGCCAGCAGCTTTTCACAGGGGAGAGAGGATACGCAGTATTTT. This codes for CASSFSQGREDTQYF. The chain recombines TRBV5-1 with TRBJ2-3, with 7 bases matching TRBD1. The CDR3 length is 15 residues. Germline V CDR1 and CDR2: SGHRS, YFSETQ. Unmatched junction bases numbered 9, after V lost 2 bases and J lost 6 bases.